These T cell receptor beta chains were read from a single sample in a study of identical twins. TCRdb redid the calling of the 5' RACE reads with MiXCR, one entry per CDR3 protein. The sample includes about 530,000 distinct CDR3 sequences, roughly 15% of them seen just once. This sample was shared with a second study, whose subject was yellow fever vaccine responses in identical twins.

The sequenced sample was CD4+ T cells sorted from blood. These receptors came from a woman younger than 30 in good health. The CDR3 runs from the conserved cysteine through the conserved F or W. D genes are given only for firm matches. The size of a clone is reported for some rows only, either as once, few or many, or as a class for expanded clones.

J gene: TRBJ2-1; D gene: TRBD2; clone size: -; V gene: TRBV7-2; CDR3 DNA: TGTGCCAGCAGCCCCCAGTCTCGGGGCGGGAGTGACAATGAGCAGTTCTTC; CDR3 protein: CASSPQSRGGSDNEQFF
J gene: TRBJ2-2; D gene: -; clone size: -; V gene: TRBV25-1; CDR3 DNA: TGTGCCAGCAACCCGGGAGCTTACACCGGGGAGCTGTTTTTT; CDR3 protein: CASNPGAYTGELFF
J gene: TRBJ2-3; D gene: -; clone size: many; V gene: TRBV7-9; CDR3 DNA: TGTGCCAGCAGCTTAGGGACTACAGATACGCAGTATTTT; CDR3 protein: CASSLGTTDTQYF
J gene: TRBJ2-7; D gene: TRBD1; clone size: few; V gene: TRBV29-1; CDR3 DNA: TGCAGCGTTGATGCCGGGACAGGGCTTTACGAGCAGTACTTC; CDR3 protein: CSVDAGTGLYEQYF
J gene: TRBJ2-3; D gene: -; clone size: many; V gene: TRBV29-1; CDR3 DNA: TGCAGCTCTTCGCCCGGGTCCAACTCGGATACGCAGTATTTT; CDR3 protein: CSSSPGSNSDTQYF
J gene: TRBJ1-1; D gene: TRBD1; clone size: few; V gene: TRBV5-1; CDR3 DNA: TGCGCCAGCAGCAACAATTGGGGACAGGGGGCTTTCTTT; CDR3 protein: CASSNNWGQGAFF
J gene: TRBJ2-1; D gene: -; clone size: -; V gene: TRBV5-1; CDR3 DNA: TGCGCCAGCAGCCCTGGGGGCGGGAGCTCCTACAATGAGCAGTTCTTC; CDR3 protein: CASSPGGGSSYNEQFF
J gene: TRBJ2-1; D gene: TRBD2; clone size: few; V gene: TRBV7-2; CDR3 DNA: TGTGCCAGCAGCGCCACCCCCCGTCGGGGACTAGCAGCCGGTGCCTCCTACAATGAGCAGTTCTTC; CDR3 protein: CASSATPRRGLAAGASYNEQFF
J gene: TRBJ2-7; D gene: -; clone size: -; V gene: TRBV7-9; CDR3 DNA: TGTGCCAGCACCAACAAGGTCCTAGGGGCGTTCGGGTTTGAGCAGTACTTC; CDR3 protein: CASTNKVLGAFGFEQYF
J gene: TRBJ2-2; D gene: -; clone size: few; V gene: TRBV20-1; CDR3 DNA: TGCAGTGCTAGTGCCTATAGCACCGGGGAGCTGTTTTTT; CDR3 protein: CSASAYSTGELFF
J gene: TRBJ2-2; D gene: -; clone size: few; V gene: TRBV9; CDR3 DNA: TGTGCCAGCAGCGCCCGGGACGGTTACACCGGGGAGCTGTTTTTT; CDR3 protein: CASSARDGYTGELFF
J gene: TRBJ1-2; D gene: -; clone size: -; V gene: TRBV21-1; CDR3 DNA: TGTGCCAGCAGCAAAGAGGAGGGACTCCGTGGTAACCATGGCTACACCTTC; CDR3 protein: CASSKEEGLRGNHGYTF
J gene: TRBJ2-3; D gene: -; clone size: few; V gene: TRBV20-1; CDR3 DNA: TGCAGTGCTAGTCCCACCGGACGAGTCACAGATACGCAGTATTTT; CDR3 protein: CSASPTGRVTDTQYF
J gene: TRBJ2-1; D gene: TRBD2; clone size: -; V gene: TRBV9; CDR3 DNA: TGTGCCAGCAGCGTAGATAGCGGGACCTACAATGAGCAGTTCTTC; CDR3 protein: CASSVDSGTYNEQFF